The rows below give T cell receptor beta chains drawn from one sample of a study of beta chain features in type 1 diabetes. Sequenced by immunoSEQ multiplex PCR; TCRdb stores in-frame clones only, minus some. The sample holds 300,000 or so clones, roughly a tenth seen once. Sequenced: central memory CD4+ T cells from blood. The origin of the receptors is a man aged 30 to 39 with type 1 diabetes. The CDR3 runs from the conserved cysteine through the conserved F or W. A D gene is named only where the DNA matches it firmly. A clone size is listed for some rows: how often the clone was seen (once, few, many), or a class if it is expanded.

>TRBD1|few|TRBV10-3|TRBJ2-5
CAIIRDRVQETQYF
TGTGCCATCATAAGGGACAGGGTCCAAGAGACCCAGTACTTC
>NA|few|TRBV9|TRBJ2-3
CASSDRGGADTQYF
TGTGCCAGCAGCGATAGAGGAGGGGCAGATACGCAGTATTTT
>NA|few|TRBV14|TRBJ2-5
CASSQVRSTIQETQYF
TGTGCCAGCAGCCAAGTTCGTTCAACGATCCAAGAGACCCAGTACTTC
>TRBD1|few|TRBV2|TRBJ2-3
CASSGRQGSTDTQYF
TGTGCCAGCAGTGGACGACAGGGTAGCACAGATACGCAGTATTTT
>NA|few|TRBV7-9|TRBJ2-1
CASSLGQGYEQFF
TGTGCCAGCAGCTTAGGGCAGGGATATGAGCAGTTCTTC
>NA|few|TRBV19|TRBJ2-6
CASSSSLSGANVLTF
TGTGCCAGTAGTTCCAGCCTCTCTGGGGCCAACGTCCTGACTTTC
>TRBD2|NA|TRBV7-8|TRBJ2-1
CASSFPRGSGLRGNEQFF
TGTGCCAGCAGCTTCCCTCGGGGGTCGGGACTACGGGGCAATGAGCAGTTCTTC
>TRBD2|few|TRBV5-4|TRBJ2-1
CASSRPGTSGGPNEQFF
TGTGCCAGCAGCCGCCCAGGGACTAGCGGGGGGCCCAATGAGCAGTTCTTC
>NA|NA|TRBV7-9|TRBJ2-3
CASSLVFRLNTDTQYF
TGTGCCAGCAGCTTGGTCTTCCGACTAAACACAGATACGCAGTATTTT
>NA|NA|TRBV7-9|TRBJ2-5
CASSPGATGQETQYF
TGTGCCAGCAGCCCAGGGGCGACCGGCCAAGAGACCCAGTACTTC
>NA|NA|TRBV10-3|TRBJ2-3
CAISESGRETSTDTQYF
TGTGCCATCAGTGAGTCGGGCAGGGAGACGAGCACAGATACGCAGTATTTT
>NA|few|TRBV5-6|TRBJ2-3
CASSLARGGTDTQYF
TGTGCCAGCAGCTTGGCAAGGGGGGGCACAGATACGCAGTATTTT
>NA|NA|TRBV2|TRBJ1-2
CASSESVSRGYTF
TGTGCCAGCAGTGAATCGGTCTCTAGGGGCTACACCTTC
>TRBD2|NA|TRBV5-1|TRBJ2-7
CASSLRLAGSEQYF
TGCGCCAGCAGCTTGCGCCTAGCGGGAAGCGAGCAGTACTTC
>TRBD1|few|TRBV2|TRBJ2-4
CASKDRDKNIQYF
TGTGCCAGCAAAGACAGGGACAAAAACATTCAGTACTTC
>NA|NA|TRBV10-3|TRBJ2-1
CAISNLQGGDEQFF
TGTGCCATCAGTAACCTCCAGGGTGGCGATGAGCAGTTCTTC
>NA|NA|TRBV10-2|TRBJ2-7
CASTVGLASLYF
TGCGCCAGCACTGTGGGGCTCGCCTCTTTGTACTTC
>NA|NA|TRBV20-1|TRBJ2-6
CSASGANVLTF
TGCAGTGCTAGTGGGGCCAACGTCCTGACTTTC
>NA|few|TRBV7-2|TRBJ1-2
CASSSSPYGYTF
TGTGCCAGCAGCAGTTCTCCCTATGGCTACACCTTC
>NA|few|TRBV7-2|TRBJ1-3
CASSLGLLSGNTIYF
TGTGCCAGCAGTCTGGGACTCCTATCTGGAAACACCATATATTTT
>NA|few|TRBV6-1|TRBJ2-7
CASSETGQRAYEQYF
TGTGCCAGCAGTGAAACCGGACAGAGAGCCTACGAGCAGTACTTC
>NA|NA|TRBV11-2|TRBJ2-7
CASSLDQSYEQYF
TGTGCCAGCAGCTTGGATCAGAGCTACGAGCAGTACTTC
>TRBD1|NA|TRBV12-5|TRBJ2-7
CASAMGQGEQYF
TGTGCTAGTGCCATGGGACAGGGCGAGCAGTACTTC
>NA|few|TRBV28|TRBJ2-7
CASSLSWYEQYF
TGTGCCAGCAGTTTATCTTGGTACGAGCAGTACTTC
>TRBD2|few|TRBV25-1|TRBJ2-5
CASSEWGSGGPETQYF
TGTGCCAGCAGTGAATGGGGTAGCGGGGGGCCAGAGACCCAGTACTTC
>NA|few|TRBV29-1|TRBJ1-1
CSVVGAAMNTEAFF
TGCAGCGTTGTAGGGGCGGCGATGAACACTGAAGCTTTCTTT
>NA|NA|TRBV10-3|TRBJ2-5
CAISEGVGGSQETQYF
TGTGCCATCAGTGAGGGGGTTGGAGGTTCCCAAGAGACCCAGTACTTC
>TRBD1|few|TRBV5-1|TRBJ2-1
CASSSGTANNEQFF
TGCGCCAGCAGCTCTGGGACAGCTAACAATGAGCAGTTCTTC
>NA|NA|TRBV7-2|TRBJ2-5
CASSLGRETQYF
TGTGCCAGCAGCTTAGGGCGCGAGACCCAGTACTTC
>NA|NA|TRBV7-2|TRBJ2-7
CASSRSYEQYF
TGTGCCAGCAGTCGATCCTACGAGCAGTACTTC
>NA|NA|TRBV20-1|TRBJ2-5
CSAADEETQYF
TGCAGTGCTGCCGATGAAGAGACCCAGTACTTC